A selection of T cell receptor beta chains follows, all from one sample in a study of T cell responses to AZD1222 COVID-19 vaccine. Sequencing was performed with immunoSEQ multiplex PCR; in TCRdb, only in-frame clones are kept and a portion is missing. This sample has 100,000 to 150,000 clones, with 85% found just once. Material: peripheral blood, obtained 28 days after the second AZD1222 dose. The receptors shown here come from an adult who received the AZD1222 COVID-19 vaccine. The CDR3 runs from the conserved cysteine through the conserved F or W. The D gene is left open where the match is weak. Clone sizes are given selectively: once, few, many, or a class where the clone is expanded.

d_gene: .
abundance: .
v_gene: TRBV7-3
j_gene: TRBJ1-1
CDR3nt: TGTGCCAGCAGCTCTGGGAACCCGAACACTGAAGCTTTCTTT
CDR3aa: CASSSGNPNTEAFF

d_gene: TRBD1
abundance: .
v_gene: TRBV5-1
j_gene: TRBJ2-2
CDR3nt: TGCGCCAGCAGCTGGACAGGGGACCTTACCGGGGAGCTGTTTTTT
CDR3aa: CASSWTGDLTGELFF

d_gene: .
abundance: few
v_gene: TRBV27
j_gene: TRBJ1-5
CDR3nt: TGTGCCAGCAGTTCCTCAGGATATAGCAATCAGCCCCAGCATTTT
CDR3aa: CASSSSGYSNQPQHF

d_gene: .
abundance: .
v_gene: TRBV3-1/TRBV3-2
j_gene: TRBJ1-2
CDR3nt: TGTGCCAGCAGCCTCAGAGGGAGGGAGGATGGCTACACCTTC
CDR3aa: CASSLRGREDGYTF

d_gene: .
abundance: .
v_gene: TRBV4-3
j_gene: TRBJ1-5
CDR3nt: TGCGCCAGCAGCCAGGACGGCTATCAGCCCCAGCATTTT
CDR3aa: CASSQDGYQPQHF

d_gene: TRBD1
abundance: .
v_gene: TRBV5-5
j_gene: TRBJ2-5
CDR3nt: TGTGCCAGCAGCCGCTACAGGGACAGGGAGGGAGAGACCCAGTACTTC
CDR3aa: CASSRYRDREGETQYF

d_gene: TRBD2
abundance: many
v_gene: TRBV9
j_gene: TRBJ2-1
CDR3nt: TGTGCCAGCAGCCCTATAGCGGGGGCGAACAATGAGCAGTTCTTC
CDR3aa: CASSPIAGANNEQFF

d_gene: .
abundance: .
v_gene: TRBV7-9
j_gene: TRBJ1-2
CDR3nt: TGTGCCAGCAGCTTCAGGGACGGGGTGGGCTACACCTTC
CDR3aa: CASSFRDGVGYTF

d_gene: TRBD1
abundance: .
v_gene: TRBV19
j_gene: TRBJ1-2
CDR3nt: TGTGCCAGTAGCTTTCCCGGGACAGGGCTTACTAACTATGGCTACACCTTC
CDR3aa: CASSFPGTGLTNYGYTF

d_gene: .
abundance: .
v_gene: TRBV7-2
j_gene: TRBJ2-7
CDR3nt: TGTGCCAGCAGCTTTACTTACCCGGACTACGAGCAGTACTTC
CDR3aa: CASSFTYPDYEQYF

d_gene: .
abundance: .
v_gene: TRBV30
j_gene: TRBJ2-6
CDR3nt: TGTGCCTGCTCTTCTGGGGCCAACGTCCTGACTTTC
CDR3aa: CACSSGANVLTF

d_gene: .
abundance: .
v_gene: TRBV7-9
j_gene: TRBJ2-1
CDR3nt: TGTGCCAGCAGCCTACCGTCGGGGGCAAGCTCCTACAATGAGCAGTTCTTC
CDR3aa: CASSLPSGASSYNEQFF

d_gene: TRBD2
abundance: .
v_gene: TRBV5-1
j_gene: TRBJ2-7
CDR3nt: TGCGCCAGCAGCCCCTGGGGCGGGGGAGCCGGCTACGAGCAGTACTTC
CDR3aa: CASSPWGGGAGYEQYF

d_gene: TRBD2
abundance: once
v_gene: TRBV3-1/TRBV3-2
j_gene: TRBJ2-3
CDR3nt: TGTGCCAGCAGCCCAAGACTCTATAGCGGGGGTACCACAGATACGCAGTATTTT
CDR3aa: CASSPRLYSGGTTDTQYF

d_gene: .
abundance: .
v_gene: TRBV2
j_gene: TRBJ1-1
CDR3nt: TGTGCCAGCAGTATCCTTACCGGGTCGCAGGCAGCTTTCTTT
CDR3aa: CASSILTGSQAAFF

d_gene: .
abundance: .
v_gene: TRBV5-6
j_gene: TRBJ1-2
CDR3nt: TGTGCCAGCAGCTTGGGGTCAGGGGAAGTCTATGGCTACACCTTC
CDR3aa: CASSLGSGEVYGYTF

d_gene: .
abundance: .
v_gene: TRBV5-1
j_gene: TRBJ2-3
CDR3nt: TGCGCCAGCAGCCACAATAACCCATACACAGATACGCAGTATTTT
CDR3aa: CASSHNNPYTDTQYF

d_gene: TRBD1
abundance: .
v_gene: TRBV5-1
j_gene: TRBJ1-2
CDR3nt: TGCGCCAGCAGCTTGCAGGGGGCGCGGGGCTACACCTTC
CDR3aa: CASSLQGARGYTF

d_gene: TRBD2
abundance: .
v_gene: TRBV2
j_gene: TRBJ2-3
CDR3nt: TGTGCCAGCAAAGGGACTAGCGGGTTCCACTCCCCAGATACGCAGTATTTT
CDR3aa: CASKGTSGFHSPDTQYF

d_gene: .
abundance: .
v_gene: TRBV7-2
j_gene: TRBJ2-5
CDR3nt: TGTGCCAGCAGCCCGGAGTGGGGCCAAGAGACCCAGTACTTC
CDR3aa: CASSPEWGQETQYF

d_gene: TRBD1
abundance: few
v_gene: TRBV30
j_gene: TRBJ1-6
CDR3nt: TGTGCCTGGAGAGAGGCCGGGACAGGGCCAAATTCACCCCTCCACTTT
CDR3aa: CAWREAGTGPNSPLHF

d_gene: TRBD2
abundance: .
v_gene: TRBV7-2
j_gene: TRBJ2-7
CDR3nt: TGTGCCAGCAGCAAGAGCGGGGGCTACGAGCAGTACTTC
CDR3aa: CASSKSGGYEQYF

d_gene: TRBD1
abundance: .
v_gene: TRBV6-5
j_gene: TRBJ1-6
CDR3nt: TGTGCCAGCAGCCGGACAGGGATTTACTCACCCCTCCACTTT
CDR3aa: CASSRTGIYSPLHF

d_gene: TRBD1
abundance: .
v_gene: TRBV30
j_gene: TRBJ1-6
CDR3nt: TGTGCCTGGAGTACCCGGGACAGGGTGTCCCGCACCCTCCACTTT
CDR3aa: CAWSTRDRVSRTLHF

d_gene: TRBD1
abundance: .
v_gene: TRBV2
j_gene: TRBJ2-7
CDR3nt: TGTGCCAGCAGTGAAAAGGGACAGGGGATTTACGAGCAGTACTTC
CDR3aa: CASSEKGQGIYEQYF

d_gene: TRBD1
abundance: .
v_gene: TRBV29-1
j_gene: TRBJ1-2
CDR3nt: TGCAGCGACTCAGGGGACAGGGTTATCTCGTCGAATAGGGGCTACACCTTC
CDR3aa: CSDSGDRVISSNRGYTF

d_gene: TRBD2
abundance: .
v_gene: TRBV4-1
j_gene: TRBJ2-7
CDR3nt: TGCGCCAGCAGCCAACCTACTAGCGGGGGATCCTACGAGCAGTACTTC
CDR3aa: CASSQPTSGGSYEQYF

d_gene: .
abundance: .
v_gene: TRBV5-1
j_gene: TRBJ2-5
CDR3nt: TGCGCCAGCAGCTTGGTAGCAGGGGCGACCCAAGAGACCCAGTACTTC
CDR3aa: CASSLVAGATQETQYF

d_gene: .
abundance: once
v_gene: TRBV10-1
j_gene: TRBJ2-7
CDR3nt: TGCGCCAGCAACCCGTATGAGACACCTTACGAGCAGTACTTC
CDR3aa: CASNPYETPYEQYF

d_gene: .
abundance: .
v_gene: TRBV21-1
j_gene: TRBJ1-4
CDR3nt: TGTGCCAGCAGCAAAGCGATCCGGGGGTCTAGTGAAAAACTGTTTTTT
CDR3aa: CASSKAIRGSSEKLFF

d_gene: TRBD2
abundance: .
v_gene: TRBV6-2/TRBV6-3
j_gene: TRBJ2-1
CDR3nt: TGTGCCAGCAGTTACCCGAGAGGACTAGTCAGCAATGAGCAGTTCTTC
CDR3aa: CASSYPRGLVSNEQFF

d_gene: .
abundance: .
v_gene: TRBV2
j_gene: TRBJ1-6
CDR3nt: TGTGCCAGCCACTGGAAGGAGAATTCACCCCTCCACTTT
CDR3aa: CASHWKENSPLHF

d_gene: .
abundance: .
v_gene: TRBV28
j_gene: TRBJ1-5
CDR3nt: TGTGCCAGCGACGGGGCAGATCAGCCCCAGCATTTT
CDR3aa: CASDGADQPQHF

d_gene: .
abundance: .
v_gene: TRBV28
j_gene: TRBJ2-2
CDR3nt: TGTGCCAGCAGTTTATGGCCTGGAAGCGGGGAGCTGTTTTTT
CDR3aa: CASSLWPGSGELFF

d_gene: .
abundance: .
v_gene: TRBV19
j_gene: TRBJ2-7
CDR3nt: TGTGCCAGTAGTGGTGGGGGGACCTCCTACGAGCAGTACTTC
CDR3aa: CASSGGGTSYEQYF

d_gene: TRBD2
abundance: .
v_gene: TRBV27
j_gene: TRBJ2-3
CDR3nt: TGTGCCAGCAGAAACGGGGGGGCCGGAGATACGCAGTATTTT
CDR3aa: CASRNGGAGDTQYF

d_gene: .
abundance: .
v_gene: TRBV29-1
j_gene: TRBJ1-2
CDR3nt: TGCAGCGTTGTTCGGGATAACTATGGCTACACCTTC
CDR3aa: CSVVRDNYGYTF

d_gene: .
abundance: .
v_gene: TRBV30
j_gene: TRBJ2-7
CDR3nt: TGTGCCTGGAGTACAAAACTCTACGAGCAGTACTTC
CDR3aa: CAWSTKLYEQYF

d_gene: .
abundance: .
v_gene: TRBV2
j_gene: TRBJ2-7
CDR3nt: TGTGCCAGCAGTGAATTCTACGAGCAGTACTTC
CDR3aa: CASSEFYEQYF

d_gene: TRBD1
abundance: .
v_gene: TRBV5-4
j_gene: TRBJ1-2
CDR3nt: TGTGCCAGCAGCTGGGTGGAGGGACAGGGGTTGCCGCTTAACTATGGCTACACCTTC
CDR3aa: CASSWVEGQGLPLNYGYTF

d_gene: .
abundance: .
v_gene: TRBV21-1
j_gene: TRBJ2-2
CDR3nt: TGTGCCAGGACATGGGACAGTTTTACGAACACCGGGGAGCTGTTTTTT
CDR3aa: CARTWDSFTNTGELFF

d_gene: .
abundance: .
v_gene: TRBV7-8
j_gene: TRBJ1-1
CDR3nt: TGTGCCAGCAGCTTAGGCCGGAGGCCTAACACTGAAGCTTTCTTT
CDR3aa: CASSLGRRPNTEAFF

d_gene: TRBD1
abundance: .
v_gene: TRBV7-9
j_gene: TRBJ1-6
CDR3nt: TGTGCCAACCCGGACAGGGCCCATTCACCCCTCCACTTT
CDR3aa: CANPDRAHSPLHF